This T cell receptor (beta chain) originates from a study of shared clonotypes between healthy human individuals. The wider study: Each donor had three CD4 naive, three CD4 memory, two CD8 naive and one CD8 memory plate.

Methods used by the authors: ImmunoSEQ sequences covered only the junction and lacked quality scores; filtering therefore differed. This table comes from immunoSEQ multiplex PCR, and its TCRdb copy is limited to in-frame clones, with some not included. V and J calls and clone size are as listed in that table; D and trimming were resolved from the DNA. The data contain 500,000 to 550,000 clones, roughly 95% of them singletons. Trimming shortened V by 0 bases and J by 6 bases, and 10 bases separated the two germline ends. The CDR3 is 13 amino acids. CDR1 SGHRS and CDR2 YFSETQ come from the germline V gene.

The clonotype originates from a woman in her twenties or thirties in good health. The chain links TRBV5-1 to TRBJ2-7, with D perhaps matching TRBD2 (5 bases). The sequenced material came from naive CD4+ T cells sorted from blood. This sample's subset: CD45RA+ positively selected. The CDR3 loop is CASSLVRGSEQYF. The CDR3 coding sequence is TGCGCCAGCAGCTTGGTAAGAGGGTCCGAGCAGTACTTC.